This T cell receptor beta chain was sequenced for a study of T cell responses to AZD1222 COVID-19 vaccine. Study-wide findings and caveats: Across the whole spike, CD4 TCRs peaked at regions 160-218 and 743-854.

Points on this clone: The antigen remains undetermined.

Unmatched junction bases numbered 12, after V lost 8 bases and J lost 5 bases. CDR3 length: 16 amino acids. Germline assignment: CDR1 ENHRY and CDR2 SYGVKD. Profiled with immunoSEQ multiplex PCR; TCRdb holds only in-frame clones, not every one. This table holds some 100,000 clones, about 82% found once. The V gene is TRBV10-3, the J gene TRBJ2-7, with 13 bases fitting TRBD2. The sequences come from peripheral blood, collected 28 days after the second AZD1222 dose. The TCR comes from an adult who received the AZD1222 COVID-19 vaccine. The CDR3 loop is CAIALPLAGGPDEQYF. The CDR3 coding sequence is TGTGCCATCGCGTTACCACTAGCGGGAGGGCCCGACGAGCAGTACTTC.